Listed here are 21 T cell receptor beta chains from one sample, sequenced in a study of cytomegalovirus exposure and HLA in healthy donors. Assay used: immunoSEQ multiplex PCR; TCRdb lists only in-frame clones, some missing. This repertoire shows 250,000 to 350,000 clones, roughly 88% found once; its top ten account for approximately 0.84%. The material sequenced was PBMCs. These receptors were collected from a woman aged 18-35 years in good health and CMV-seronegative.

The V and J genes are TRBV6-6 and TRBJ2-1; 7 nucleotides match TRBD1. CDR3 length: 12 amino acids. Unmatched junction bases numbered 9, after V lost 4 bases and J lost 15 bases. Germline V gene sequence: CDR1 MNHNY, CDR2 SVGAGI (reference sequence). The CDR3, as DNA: TGTGCCAGCAGTTGGGGGACAGCTCTCTGGTTCTTC. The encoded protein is CASSWGTALWFF.

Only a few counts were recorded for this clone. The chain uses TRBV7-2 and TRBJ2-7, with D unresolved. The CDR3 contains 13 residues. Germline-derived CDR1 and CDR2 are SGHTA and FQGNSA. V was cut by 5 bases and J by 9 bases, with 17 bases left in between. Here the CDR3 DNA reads TGTGCCAGCAGCCCCGAGGTCCAACGACCGCAGTACTTC. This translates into CASSPEVQRPQYF. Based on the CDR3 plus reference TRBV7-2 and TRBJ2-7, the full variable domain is GAGVSQSPSNKVTEKGKDVELRCDPISGHTALYWYRQSLGQGLEFLIYFQGNSAPDKSGLPSDRFSAERTGGSVSTLTIQRTQQEDSAVYLCASSPEVQRPQYFGPGTRLTVT.

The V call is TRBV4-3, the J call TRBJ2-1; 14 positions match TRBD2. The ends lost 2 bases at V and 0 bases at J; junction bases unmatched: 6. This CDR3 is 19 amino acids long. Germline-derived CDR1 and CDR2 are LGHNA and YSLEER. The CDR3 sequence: CASSQLTSGRADSYNEQFF. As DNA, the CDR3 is TGCGCCAGCAGCCAATTGACTAGCGGGAGGGCAGACTCCTACAATGAGCAGTTCTTC.

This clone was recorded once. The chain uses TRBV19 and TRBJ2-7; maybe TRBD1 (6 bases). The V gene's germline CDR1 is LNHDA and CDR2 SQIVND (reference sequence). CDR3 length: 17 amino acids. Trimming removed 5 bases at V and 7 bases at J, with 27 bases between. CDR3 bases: TGTGCCAGTAGTGCGGAGCCTCACGGGACATCTTGGGCGGAGCAGTACTTC. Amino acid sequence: CASSAEPHGTSWAEQYF.

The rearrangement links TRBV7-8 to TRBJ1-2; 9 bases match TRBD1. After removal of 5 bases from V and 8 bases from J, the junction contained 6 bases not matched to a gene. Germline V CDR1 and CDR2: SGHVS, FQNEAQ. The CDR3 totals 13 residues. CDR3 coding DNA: TGTGCCAGCAGCCAGGACAGGGGTACGGGCTACACCTTC. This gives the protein CASSQDRGTGYTF.

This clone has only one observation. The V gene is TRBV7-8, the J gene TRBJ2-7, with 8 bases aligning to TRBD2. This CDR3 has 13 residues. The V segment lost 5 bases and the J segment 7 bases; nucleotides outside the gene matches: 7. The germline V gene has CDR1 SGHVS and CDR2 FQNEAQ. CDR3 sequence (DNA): TGTGCCAGCAGCACCGGGACTAGGCGAGAGCAGTACTTC. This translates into CASSTGTRREQYF.

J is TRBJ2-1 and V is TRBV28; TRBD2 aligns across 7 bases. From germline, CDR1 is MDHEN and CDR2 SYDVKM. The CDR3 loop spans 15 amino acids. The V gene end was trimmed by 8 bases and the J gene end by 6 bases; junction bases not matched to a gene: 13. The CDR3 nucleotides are TGTGCCAGCGAATATGCGGGAGCGAGGGGCAATGAGCAGTTCTTC. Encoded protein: CASEYAGARGNEQFF. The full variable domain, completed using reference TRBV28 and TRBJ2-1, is DVKVTQSSRYLVKRTGEKVFLECVQDMDHENMFWYRQDPGLGLRLIYFSYDVKMKEKGDIPEGYSVSREKKERFSLILESASTNQTSMYLCASEYAGARGNEQFFGPGTRLTVL.

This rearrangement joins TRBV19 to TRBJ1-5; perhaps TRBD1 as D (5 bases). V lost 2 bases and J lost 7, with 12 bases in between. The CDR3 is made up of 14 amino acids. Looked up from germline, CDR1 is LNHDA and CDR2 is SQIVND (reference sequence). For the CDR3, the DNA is TGTGCCAGTAGTATAAGTGTAGCAGGGCAGCCCCAGCATTTT. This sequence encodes CASSISVAGQPQHF.

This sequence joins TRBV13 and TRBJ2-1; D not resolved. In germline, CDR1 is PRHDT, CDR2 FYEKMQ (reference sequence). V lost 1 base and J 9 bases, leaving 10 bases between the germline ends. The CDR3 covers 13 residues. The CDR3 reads CASSLEVSFEQFF. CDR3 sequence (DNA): TGTGCCAGCAGCTTAGAAGTGAGTTTTGAGCAGTTCTTC.

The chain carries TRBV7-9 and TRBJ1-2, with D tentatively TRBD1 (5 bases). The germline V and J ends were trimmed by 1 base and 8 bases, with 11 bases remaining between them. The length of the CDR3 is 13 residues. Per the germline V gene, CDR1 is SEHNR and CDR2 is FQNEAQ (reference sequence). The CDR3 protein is CASSLDGREGYTF. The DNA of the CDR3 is TGTGCCAGCAGCTTAGATGGCAGGGAAGGCTACACCTTC. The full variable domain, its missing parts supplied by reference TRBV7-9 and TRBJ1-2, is DTGVSQNPRHKITKRGQNVTFRCDPISEHNRLYWYRQTLGQGPEFLTYFQNEAQLEKSRLLSDRFSAERPKGSFSTLEIQRTEQGDSAMYLCASSLDGREGYTFGSGTRLTVV.

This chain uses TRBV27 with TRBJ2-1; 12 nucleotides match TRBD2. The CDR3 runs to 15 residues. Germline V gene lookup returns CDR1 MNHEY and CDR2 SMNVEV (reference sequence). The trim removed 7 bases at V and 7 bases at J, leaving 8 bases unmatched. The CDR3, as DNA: TGTGCCAGCATTGACCTAGCGGGAGGGCGTAATGAGCAGTTCTTC. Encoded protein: CASIDLAGGRNEQFF.

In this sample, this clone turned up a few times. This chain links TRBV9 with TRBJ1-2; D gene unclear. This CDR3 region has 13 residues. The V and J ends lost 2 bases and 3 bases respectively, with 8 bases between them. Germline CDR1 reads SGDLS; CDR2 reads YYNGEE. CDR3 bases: TGTGCCAGCAGCGTCGACGGAGACTATGGCTACACCTTC. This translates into CASSVDGDYGYTF.

This CDR3 reads CASSHPGLAGGPYNEQFF. CDR3 DNA sequence: TGCGCCAGCAGCCACCCGGGACTAGCGGGAGGGCCCTACAATGAGCAGTTCTTC. The V gene is TRBV4-3, the J gene TRBJ2-1, with 16 bases lining up with TRBD2. The germline V gene encodes CDR1 LGHNA and CDR2 YSLEER. The CDR3 has 18 amino acids. The ends lost 3 bases at V and 2 bases at J; junction bases unmatched: 4.

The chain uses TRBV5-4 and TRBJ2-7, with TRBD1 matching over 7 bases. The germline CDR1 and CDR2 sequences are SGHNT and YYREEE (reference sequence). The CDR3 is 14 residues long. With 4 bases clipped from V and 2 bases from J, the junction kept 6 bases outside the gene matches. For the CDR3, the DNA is TGTGCCAGCAGCACCGGACAGGACACCTACGAGCAGTACTTC. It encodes CASSTGQDTYEQYF.

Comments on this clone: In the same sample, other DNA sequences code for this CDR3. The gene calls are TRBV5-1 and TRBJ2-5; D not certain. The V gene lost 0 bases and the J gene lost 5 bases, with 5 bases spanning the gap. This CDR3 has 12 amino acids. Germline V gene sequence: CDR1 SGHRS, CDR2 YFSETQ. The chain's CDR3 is CASSLAEETQYF. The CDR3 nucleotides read TGCGCCAGCAGCTTGGCCGAGGAGACCCAGTACTTC.

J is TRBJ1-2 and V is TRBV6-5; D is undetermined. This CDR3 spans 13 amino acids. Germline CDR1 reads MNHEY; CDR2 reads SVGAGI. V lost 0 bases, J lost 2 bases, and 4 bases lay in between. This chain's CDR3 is CASSYSENYGYTF. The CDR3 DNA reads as TGTGCCAGCAGTTACTCGGAGAACTATGGCTACACCTTC.

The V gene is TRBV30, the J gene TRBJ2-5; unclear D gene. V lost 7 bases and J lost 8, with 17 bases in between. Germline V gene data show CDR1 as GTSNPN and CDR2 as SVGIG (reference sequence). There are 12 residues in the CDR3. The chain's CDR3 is CAYSSGVRTQYF. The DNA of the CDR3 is TGTGCCTACTCATCGGGTGTACGTACCCAGTACTTC.

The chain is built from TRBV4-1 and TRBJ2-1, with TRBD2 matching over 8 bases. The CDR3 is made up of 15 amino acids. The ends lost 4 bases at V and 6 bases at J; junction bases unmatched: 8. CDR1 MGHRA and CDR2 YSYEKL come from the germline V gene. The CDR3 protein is CASSLSGTRGNEQFF. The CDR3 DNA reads TGCGCCAGCAGCCTCTCTGGGACTAGGGGCAATGAGCAGTTCTTC.

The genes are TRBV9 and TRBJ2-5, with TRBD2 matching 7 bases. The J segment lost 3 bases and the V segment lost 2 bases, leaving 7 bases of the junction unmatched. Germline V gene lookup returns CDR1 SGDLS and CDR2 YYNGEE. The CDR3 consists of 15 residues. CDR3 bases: TGTGCCAGCAGCGTGGGAGGGAGACTGGAAGAGACCCAGTACTTC. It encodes CASSVGGRLEETQYF.

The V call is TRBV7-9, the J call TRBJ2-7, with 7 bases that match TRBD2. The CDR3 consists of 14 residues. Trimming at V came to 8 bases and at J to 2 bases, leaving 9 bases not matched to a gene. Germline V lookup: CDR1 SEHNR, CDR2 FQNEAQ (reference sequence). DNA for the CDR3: TGTGCCAGCGGGCTGGGAGGGTTTGCCTACGAGCAGTACTTC. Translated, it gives CASGLGGFAYEQYF.

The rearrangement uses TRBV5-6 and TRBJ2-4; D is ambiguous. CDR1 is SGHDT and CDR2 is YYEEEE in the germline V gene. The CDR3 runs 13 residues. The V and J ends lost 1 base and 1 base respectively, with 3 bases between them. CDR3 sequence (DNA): TGTGCCAGCAGCTTGAGCGCCAAAAACATTCAGTACTTC. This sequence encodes CASSLSAKNIQYF.